A selection of T cell receptor beta chains follows, all from one sample in a study of shared clonotypes between healthy human individuals. Here immunoSEQ multiplex PCR was the method, and the copy in TCRdb shows in-frame clones only, minus some. The data contain 400,000 to 500,000 clones, 76% of them singletons. The sequenced sample was PBMCs. These receptors were obtained from a woman in her 40s in good health. Some clones in this sample may be carry-over from other donors' samples. The CDR3 runs from the conserved cysteine through the conserved F or W. The order of the fields is clone size, D gene, J gene, V gene, CDR3 protein, CDR3 DNA. The D gene is left open where the match is weak. Some rows mark clone size as missing; the rest say once, few, many or name a class of expanded clone.

- TRBD1 TRBJ2-1 TRBV13 CASSMRFPGQGVPRGSYNEQFF TGTGCCAGCAGTATGCGGTTCCCGGGACAGGGTGTCCCCAGGGGCTCCTACAATGAGCAGTTCTTC
- TRBD2 TRBJ2-7 TRBV19 CASSPQTSGSSYEQYF TGTGCCAGTAGCCCTCAAACTAGCGGGAGCTCCTACGAGCAGTACTTC
- TRBD1 TRBJ2-1 TRBV7-1 CASSSMTGGYNEQFF TGTGCCAGCAGCTCAATGACAGGGGGCTACAATGAGCAGTTCTTC
- - TRBJ2-1 TRBV29-1 CSVTRDTDYNEQFF TGCAGCGTTACTAGGGACACCGACTACAATGAGCAGTTCTTC
few - TRBJ1-5 TRBV9 CASSVVGTRERNQPQHF TGTGCCAGCAGCGTAGTTGGTACCAGGGAGCGCAATCAGCCCCAGCATTTT
once - TRBJ2-5 TRBV18 CASSPVAVQETQYF TGTGCCAGCTCACCGGTGGCGGTACAAGAGACCCAGTACTTC
- - TRBJ2-7 TRBV6-5 CASSYGASYEQYF TGTGCCAGCAGTTACGGCGCGTCCTACGAGCAGTACTTC
few TRBD2 TRBJ2-3 TRBV7-2 CASSTRLAGGTDTQYF TGTGCCAGCAGCACGCGACTAGCGGGTGGCACAGATACGCAGTATTTT
- - TRBJ2-7 TRBV7-8 CASSFALTPYEQYF TGTGCCAGCAGCTTCGCTCTTACTCCCTACGAGCAGTACTTC
once - TRBJ1-1 TRBV6-6 CASSRQDLNTEAFF TGTGCCAGCAGTCGACAGGACCTAAACACTGAAGCTTTCTTT
- - TRBJ2-3 TRBV7-2 CASSPDRLTDAQYF TGTGCCAGCAGCCCGGACAGACTCACAGATGCGCAGTATTTT
- TRBD2 TRBJ2-5 TRBV14 CASSQGAAGGGRGGSQYF TGTGCCAGCAGCCAAGGTGCAGCGGGAGGAGGTAGAGGGGGGTCCCAGTACTTC
few TRBD2 TRBJ2-1 TRBV5-1 CASSRTGLAEYNEQFF TGCGCCAGCAGCCGGACAGGACTAGCGGAGTACAATGAGCAGTTCTTC
- TRBD1 TRBJ2-7 TRBV4-1 CASSQDNRGIDEQYF TGCGCCAGCAGCCAAGATAACAGGGGTATCGACGAGCAGTACTTC
- TRBD1 TRBJ1-3 TRBV6-1 CASSEQTGAGNTIYF TGTGCCAGCAGTGAACAAACAGGGGCGGGAAACACCATATATTTT
- - TRBJ2-1 TRBV23-1 CASSQLSALYNEQFF TGCGCCAGCAGTCAATTATCAGCGCTCTACAATGAGCAGTTCTTC
- - TRBJ2-1 TRBV7-2 CASSLTSDGYNEQFF TGTGCCAGCAGCTTAACTTCGGACGGTTACAATGAGCAGTTCTTC
- TRBD2 TRBJ2-1 TRBV19 CASYGWASGRLNEQFF TGTGCCAGTTACGGTTGGGCTAGCGGGAGGTTGAATGAGCAGTTCTTC
- - TRBJ1-1 TRBV7-8 CASSLRGIGAEAFF TGTGCCAGCAGCTTACGGGGTATCGGGGCTGAAGCTTTCTTT
- TRBD1 TRBJ2-7 TRBV11-1 CATRDRGAEQYF TGTGCCACCAGGGACAGGGGAGCCGAGCAGTACTTC
- - TRBJ2-1 TRBV30 CAWSRVLGEQFF TGTGCCTGGAGTAGGGTACTCGGTGAGCAGTTCTTC
- - TRBJ1-5 TRBV5-1 CASSFPGPDSNQPQHF TGCGCCAGCAGCTTCCCTGGGCCAGATAGCAATCAGCCCCAGCATTTT
- TRBD2 TRBJ2-4 TRBV28 CASSGTSGPKNIQYF TGTGCCAGCAGTGGGACTAGCGGGCCCAAAAACATTCAGTACTTC
- - TRBJ2-1 TRBV19 CASSTYSGGKDEQFF TGTGCCAGTAGTACATATAGCGGAGGGAAGGATGAGCAGTTCTTC
- - TRBJ1-6 TRBV28 CASSLLSRRPGTGNSPLHF TGTGCCAGCAGTTTATTATCGCGAAGGCCCGGGACGGGAAATTCACCCCTCCACTTT
- TRBD2 TRBJ2-2 TRBV28 CASSPPGLAGEGAGELFF TGTGCCAGCAGCCCTCCGGGACTAGCGGGAGAGGGGGCCGGGGAGCTGTTTTTT
few TRBD1 TRBJ2-7 TRBV27 CASSSTGGGYEQYF TGTGCCAGCAGTTCGACAGGGGGCGGATACGAGCAGTACTTC
- TRBD2 TRBJ2-1 TRBV19 CATSLTSANNEQFF TGTGCCACCTCACTCACTAGCGCCAACAATGAGCAGTTCTTC
- - TRBJ1-5 TRBV28 CASSWTLNQPQHF TGTGCCAGCAGTTGGACCCTTAATCAGCCCCAGCATTTT
- - TRBJ1-5 TRBV28 CASSPAIGGNQPQHF TGTGCCAGCAGCCCCGCAATCGGTGGCAATCAGCCCCAGCATTTT
few - TRBJ1-4 TRBV5-1 CASSLGPGDEKLFF TGCGCCAGCAGCTTGGGACCAGGGGATGAAAAACTGTTTTTT
- - TRBJ1-1 TRBV5-1 CASSPVAGKLEAFF TGCGCCAGCAGCCCGGTAGCCGGGAAACTTGAAGCTTTCTTT
- TRBD2 TRBJ2-7 TRBV27 CASGGLASYEQYF TGTGCCAGCGGGGGACTAGCGAGTTACGAGCAGTACTTC
- TRBD1 TRBJ1-5 TRBV28 CASGTGGHQPQHF TGTGCCAGCGGGACAGGGGGCCATCAGCCCCAGCATTTT
- - TRBJ1-5 TRBV28 CASSWGLVSNQPQHF TGTGCCAGCAGTTGGGGACTCGTTTCCAATCAGCCCCAGCATTTT
- TRBD2 TRBJ2-3 TRBV9 CASSLTSGTNTQYF TGTGCCAGCAGCCTTACTAGCGGGACAAATACGCAGTATTTT
- TRBD2 TRBJ2-1 TRBV7-6 CASSLALAGGLNEQFF TGTGCCAGCAGCTTAGCGCTAGCGGGAGGCCTCAATGAGCAGTTCTTC
- TRBD1 TRBJ1-3 TRBV6-6 CASGDRTNSGNTIYF TGTGCCAGCGGGGACAGGACTAACTCTGGAAACACCATATATTTT
- - TRBJ2-1 TRBV11-2 CASSLGGQYNEQFF TGTGCCAGCAGCTTAGGTGGTCAGTACAATGAGCAGTTCTTC
- - TRBJ2-3 TRBV18 CASSPTQDTQYF TGTGCCAGCTCACCTACACAAGATACGCAGTATTTT
few TRBD2 TRBJ2-7 TRBV5-1 CASSYGLAGAGEQYF TGCGCCAGCAGCTATGGACTAGCGGGAGCGGGCGAGCAGTACTTC
- TRBD2 TRBJ2-5 TRBV7-9 CASSLGTSGRARETQYF TGTGCCAGCAGCTTAGGGACTAGCGGGAGGGCCCGGGAGACCCAGTACTTC
- TRBD2 TRBJ2-3 TRBV6-4 CASSEAGGPTDTQYF TGTGCCAGCAGTGAAGCGGGAGGGCCCACAGATACGCAGTATTTT
- TRBD1 TRBJ2-7 TRBV7-2 CASSYRPGTVYEQYF TGTGCCAGCAGCTATAGACCCGGGACAGTCTACGAGCAGTACTTC
- - TRBJ1-6 TRBV28 CASREGGKGGNSPLHF TGTGCCAGCAGGGAAGGGGGAAAGGGGGGCAATTCACCCCTCCACTTT
many TRBD1 TRBJ2-3 TRBV10-3 CAISGDRGQDTQYF TGTGCCATCAGTGGGGACAGGGGGCAAGATACGCAGTATTTT
- - TRBJ2-2 TRBV2 CASRVFWVTGELFF TGTGCCAGCAGAGTGTTCTGGGTGACCGGGGAGCTGTTTTTT
- - TRBJ2-5 TRBV30 CAWSVLRETQYF TGTGCCTGGAGTGTACTGAGGGAGACCCAGTACTTC
- - TRBJ2-7 TRBV18 CASSPDRQTYEQYF TGTGCCAGCTCCCCAGACAGGCAAACCTACGAGCAGTACTTC
- TRBD2 TRBJ2-5 TRBV5-4 CASSETSVGETQYF TGTGCCAGCAGCGAAACTAGCGTGGGGGAGACCCAGTACTTC
- - TRBJ2-1 TRBV28 CASNPGGNPSSYNEQFF TGTGCCAGCAACCCTGGCGGGAACCCGAGCTCCTACAATGAGCAGTTCTTC
- - TRBJ2-3 TRBV12-5 CASGLVLLARDSTDTQYF TGTGCTAGTGGTTTGGTACTCCTAGCGAGAGATAGCACAGATACGCAGTATTTT
- TRBD1 TRBJ2-5 TRBV27 CASSSGTGRGETQYF TGTGCCAGCAGTTCCGGGACAGGGAGGGGCGAGACCCAGTACTTC
- - TRBJ2-7 TRBV11-2 CASSQIRSGYEQYF TGTGCCAGCAGCCAGATCAGGAGCGGCTACGAGCAGTACTTC